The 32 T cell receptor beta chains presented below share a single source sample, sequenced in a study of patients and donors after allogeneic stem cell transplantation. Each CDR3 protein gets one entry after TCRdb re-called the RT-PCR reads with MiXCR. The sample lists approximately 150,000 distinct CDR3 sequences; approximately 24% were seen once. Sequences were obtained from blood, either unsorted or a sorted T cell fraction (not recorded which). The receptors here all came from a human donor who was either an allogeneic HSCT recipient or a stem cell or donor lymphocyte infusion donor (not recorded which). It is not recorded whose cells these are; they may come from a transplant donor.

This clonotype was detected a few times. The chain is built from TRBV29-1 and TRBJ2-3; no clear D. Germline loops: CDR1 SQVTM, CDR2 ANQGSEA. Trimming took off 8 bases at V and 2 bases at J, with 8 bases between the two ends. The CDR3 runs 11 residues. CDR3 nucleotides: TGCAGCTCCTACTACACAGATACGCAGTATTTT. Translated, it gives CSSYYTDTQYF.

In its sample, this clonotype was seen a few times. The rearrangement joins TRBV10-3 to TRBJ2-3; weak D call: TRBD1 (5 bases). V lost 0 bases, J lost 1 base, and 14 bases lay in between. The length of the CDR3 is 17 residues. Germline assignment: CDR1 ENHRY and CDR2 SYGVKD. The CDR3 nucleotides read TGTGCCATCAGTGAGTCGAGTTCATTAGGGGGCACAGATACGCAGTATTTT. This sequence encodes CAISESSSLGGTDTQYF.

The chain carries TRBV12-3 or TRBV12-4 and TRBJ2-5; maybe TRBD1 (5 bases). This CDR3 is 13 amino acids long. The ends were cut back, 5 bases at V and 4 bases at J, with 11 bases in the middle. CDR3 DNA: TGTGCCAGCAGTCCCCAGGGTGGAGAGACCCAGTACTTC. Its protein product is CASSPQGGETQYF.

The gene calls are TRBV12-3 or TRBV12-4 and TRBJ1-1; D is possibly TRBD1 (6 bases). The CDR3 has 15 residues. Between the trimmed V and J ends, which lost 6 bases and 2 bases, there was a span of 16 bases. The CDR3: CASRLDSFSNTEAFF. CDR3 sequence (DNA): TGTGCCAGCAGACTGGACAGTTTTAGTAACACTGAAGCTTTCTTT.

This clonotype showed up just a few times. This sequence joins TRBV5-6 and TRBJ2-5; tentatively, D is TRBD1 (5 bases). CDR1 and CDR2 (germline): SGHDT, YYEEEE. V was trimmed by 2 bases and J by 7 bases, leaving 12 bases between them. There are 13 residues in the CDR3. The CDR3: CASSFDRKRTQYF. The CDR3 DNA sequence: TGTGCCAGCAGCTTTGACAGAAAGCGGACCCAGTACTTC.

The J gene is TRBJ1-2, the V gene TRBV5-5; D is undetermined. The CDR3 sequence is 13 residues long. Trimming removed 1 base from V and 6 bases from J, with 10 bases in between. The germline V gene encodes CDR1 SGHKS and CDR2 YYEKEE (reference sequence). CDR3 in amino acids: CASSLQLADGYTF. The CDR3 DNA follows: TGTGCCAGCAGCTTGCAATTGGCGGATGGCTACACCTTC.

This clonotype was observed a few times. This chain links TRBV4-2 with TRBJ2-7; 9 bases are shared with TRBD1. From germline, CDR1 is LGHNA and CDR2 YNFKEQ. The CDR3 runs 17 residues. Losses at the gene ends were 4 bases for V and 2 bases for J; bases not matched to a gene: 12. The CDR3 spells CASSRSSSTGGTYEQYF. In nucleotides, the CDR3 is TGTGCCAGCAGCCGCTCTAGTTCGACAGGGGGAACCTACGAGCAGTACTTC.

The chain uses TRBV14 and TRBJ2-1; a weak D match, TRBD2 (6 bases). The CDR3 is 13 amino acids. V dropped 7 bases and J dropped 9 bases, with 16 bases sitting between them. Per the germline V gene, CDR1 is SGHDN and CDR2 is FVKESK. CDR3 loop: CASTGTGRAEQFF. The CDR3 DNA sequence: TGTGCCAGCACCGGAACCGGGAGAGCTGAGCAGTTCTTC.

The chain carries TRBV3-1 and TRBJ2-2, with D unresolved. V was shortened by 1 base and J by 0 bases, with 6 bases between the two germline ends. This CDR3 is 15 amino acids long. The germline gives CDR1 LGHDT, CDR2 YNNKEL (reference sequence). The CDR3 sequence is CASSQGGSNTGELFF. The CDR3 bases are TGTGCCAGCAGCCAAGGCGGTTCGAACACCGGGGAGCTGTTTTTT.

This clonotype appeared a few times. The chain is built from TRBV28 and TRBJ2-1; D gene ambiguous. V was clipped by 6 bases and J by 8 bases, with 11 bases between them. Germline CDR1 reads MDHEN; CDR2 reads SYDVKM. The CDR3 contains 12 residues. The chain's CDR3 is CASRVTGDEQFF. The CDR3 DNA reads TGTGCCAGCAGGGTGACGGGCGATGAGCAGTTCTTC. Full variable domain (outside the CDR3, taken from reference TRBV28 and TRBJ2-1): DVKVTQSSRYLVKRTGEKVFLECVQDMDHENMFWYRQDPGLGLRLIYFSYDVKMKEKGDIPEGYSVSREKKERFSLILESASTNQTSMYLCASRVTGDEQFFGPGTRLTVL.

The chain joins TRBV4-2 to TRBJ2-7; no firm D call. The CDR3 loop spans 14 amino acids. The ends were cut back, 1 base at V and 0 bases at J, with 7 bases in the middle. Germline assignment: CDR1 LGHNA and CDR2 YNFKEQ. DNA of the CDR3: TGTGCCAGCAGCCAAGGCCTAGACTCCTACGAGCAGTACTTC. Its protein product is CASSQGLDSYEQYF.

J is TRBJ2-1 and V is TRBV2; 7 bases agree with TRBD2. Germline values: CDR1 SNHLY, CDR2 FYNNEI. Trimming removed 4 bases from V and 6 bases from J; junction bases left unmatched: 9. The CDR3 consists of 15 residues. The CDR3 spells CASSGDYQGGNEQFF. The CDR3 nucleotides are TGTGCCAGCAGTGGGGACTATCAGGGAGGCAATGAGCAGTTCTTC.

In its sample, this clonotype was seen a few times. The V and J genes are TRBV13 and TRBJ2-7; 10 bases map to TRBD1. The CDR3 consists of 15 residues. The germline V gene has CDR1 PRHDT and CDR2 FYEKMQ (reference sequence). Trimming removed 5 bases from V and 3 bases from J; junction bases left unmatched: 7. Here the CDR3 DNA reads TGTGCCAGCAGCACCGAAGGGACAGGGGTCTACGAGCAGTACTTC. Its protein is CASSTEGTGVYEQYF.

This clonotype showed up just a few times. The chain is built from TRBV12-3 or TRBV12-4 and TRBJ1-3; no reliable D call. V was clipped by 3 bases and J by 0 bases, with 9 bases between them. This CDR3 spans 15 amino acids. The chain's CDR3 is CASSFGRGSGNTIYF. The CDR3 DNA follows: TGTGCCAGCAGTTTTGGACGAGGCTCTGGAAACACCATATATTTT.

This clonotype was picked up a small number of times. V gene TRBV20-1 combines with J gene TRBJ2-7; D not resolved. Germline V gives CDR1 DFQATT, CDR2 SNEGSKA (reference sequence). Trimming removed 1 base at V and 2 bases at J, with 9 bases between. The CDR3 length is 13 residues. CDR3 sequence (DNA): TGCAGTGCTAGAGCCATGTCCCCCTACGAGCAGTACTTC. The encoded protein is CSARAMSPYEQYF.

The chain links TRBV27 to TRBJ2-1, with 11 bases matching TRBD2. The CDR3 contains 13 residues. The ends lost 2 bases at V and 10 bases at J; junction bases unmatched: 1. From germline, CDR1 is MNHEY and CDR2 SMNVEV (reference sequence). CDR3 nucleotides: TGTGCCAGCAGTTTAGGGACTAGCGGAGAGCAGTTCTTC. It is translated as CASSLGTSGEQFF.

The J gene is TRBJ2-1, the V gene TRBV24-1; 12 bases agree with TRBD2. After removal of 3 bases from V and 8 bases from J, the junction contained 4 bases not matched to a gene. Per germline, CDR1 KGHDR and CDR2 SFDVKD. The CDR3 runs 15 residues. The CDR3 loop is CATSDATSGSDEQFF. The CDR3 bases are TGTGCCACCAGTGATGCGACTAGCGGGAGTGATGAGCAGTTCTTC.

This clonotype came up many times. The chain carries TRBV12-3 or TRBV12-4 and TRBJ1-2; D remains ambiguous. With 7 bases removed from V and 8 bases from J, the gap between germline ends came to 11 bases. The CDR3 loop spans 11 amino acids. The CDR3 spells CASIDFGGYTF. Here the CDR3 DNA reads TGTGCCAGCATCGATTTTGGGGGCTACACCTTC.

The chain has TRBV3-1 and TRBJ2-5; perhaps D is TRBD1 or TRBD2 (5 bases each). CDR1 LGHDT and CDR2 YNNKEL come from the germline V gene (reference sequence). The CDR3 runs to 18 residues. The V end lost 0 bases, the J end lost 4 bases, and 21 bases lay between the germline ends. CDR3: CASSQDLSGTGLAETQYF. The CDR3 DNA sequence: TGTGCCAGCAGCCAAGATCTCTCGGGGACCGGCTTAGCAGAGACCCAGTACTTC.

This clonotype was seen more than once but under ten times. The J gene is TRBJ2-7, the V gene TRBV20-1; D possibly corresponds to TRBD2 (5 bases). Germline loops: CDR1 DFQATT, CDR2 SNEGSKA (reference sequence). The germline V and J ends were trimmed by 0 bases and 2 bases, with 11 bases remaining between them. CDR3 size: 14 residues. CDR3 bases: TGCAGTGCTAGAGATCGGGAATTCGCCTACGAGCAGTACTTC. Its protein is CSARDREFAYEQYF.

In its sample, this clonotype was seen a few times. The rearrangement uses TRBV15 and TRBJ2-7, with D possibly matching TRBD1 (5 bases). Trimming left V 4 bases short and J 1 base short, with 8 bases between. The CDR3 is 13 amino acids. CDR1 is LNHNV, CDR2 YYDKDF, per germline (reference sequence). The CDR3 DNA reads TGTGCCACCAGCACGGACATTTCCTACGAGCAGTACTTC. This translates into CATSTDISYEQYF. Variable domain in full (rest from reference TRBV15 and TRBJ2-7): DAMVIQNPRYQVTQFGKPVTLSCSQTLNHNVMYWYQQKSSQAPKLLFHYYDKDFNNEADTPDNFQSRRPNTSFCFLDIRSPGLGDTAMYLCATSTDISYEQYFGPGTRLTVT.

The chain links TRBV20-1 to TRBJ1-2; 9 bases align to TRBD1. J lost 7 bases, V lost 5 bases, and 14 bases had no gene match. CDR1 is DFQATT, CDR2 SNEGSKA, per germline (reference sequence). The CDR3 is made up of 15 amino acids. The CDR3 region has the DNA TGCAGTGCTGAGACAGGGACAGGGCCGGTTTTTGGCTACACCTTC. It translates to CSAETGTGPVFGYTF.

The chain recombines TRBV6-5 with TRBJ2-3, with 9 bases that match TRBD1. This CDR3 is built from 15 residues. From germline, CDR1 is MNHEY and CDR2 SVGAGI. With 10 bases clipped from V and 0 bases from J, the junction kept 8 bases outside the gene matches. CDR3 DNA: TGTGCCACCCGGGACAGGGCGAGAAGCACAGATACGCAGTATTTT. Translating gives CATRDRARSTDTQYF.

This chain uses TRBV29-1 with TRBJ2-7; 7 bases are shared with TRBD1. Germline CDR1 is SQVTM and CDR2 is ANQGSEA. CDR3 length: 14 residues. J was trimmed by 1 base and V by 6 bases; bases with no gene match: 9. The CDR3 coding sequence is TGCAGCGTGAGGTTGACAGGGCGTTCCTACGAGCAGTACTTC. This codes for CSVRLTGRSYEQYF.

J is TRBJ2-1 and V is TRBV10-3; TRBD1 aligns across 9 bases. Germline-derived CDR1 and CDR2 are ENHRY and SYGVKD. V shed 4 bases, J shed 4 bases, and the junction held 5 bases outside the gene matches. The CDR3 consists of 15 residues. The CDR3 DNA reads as TGTGCCATCAGTGTTCCCGGGACAGGGTACAATGAGCAGTTCTTC. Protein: CAISVPGTGYNEQFF.

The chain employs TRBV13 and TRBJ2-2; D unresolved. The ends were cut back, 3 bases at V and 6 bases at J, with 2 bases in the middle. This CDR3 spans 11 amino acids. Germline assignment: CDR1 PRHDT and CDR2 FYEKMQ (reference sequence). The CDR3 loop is CASSFAGELFF. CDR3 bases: TGTGCCAGCAGCTTTGCCGGGGAGCTGTTTTTT.

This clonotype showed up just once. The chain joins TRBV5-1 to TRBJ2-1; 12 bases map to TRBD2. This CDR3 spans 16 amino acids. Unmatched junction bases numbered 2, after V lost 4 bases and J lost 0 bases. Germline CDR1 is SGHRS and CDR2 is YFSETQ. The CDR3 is CASSPSGGGSYNEQFF. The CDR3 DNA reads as TGCGCCAGCAGCCCTAGCGGGGGGGGCTCCTACAATGAGCAGTTCTTC.

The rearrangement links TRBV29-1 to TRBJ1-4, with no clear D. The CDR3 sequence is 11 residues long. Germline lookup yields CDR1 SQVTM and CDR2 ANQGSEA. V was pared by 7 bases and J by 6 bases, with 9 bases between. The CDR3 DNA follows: TGCAGCGCATGGTCGTATGAAAAACTGTTTTTT. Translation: CSAWSYEKLFF.

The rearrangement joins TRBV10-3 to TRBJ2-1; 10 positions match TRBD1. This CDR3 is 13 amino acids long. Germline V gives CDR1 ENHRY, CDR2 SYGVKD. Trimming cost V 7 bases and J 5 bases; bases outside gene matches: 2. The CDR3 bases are TGTGCCATCACCGGGACAGGGGACAATGAGCAGTTCTTC. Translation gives CAITGTGDNEQFF.

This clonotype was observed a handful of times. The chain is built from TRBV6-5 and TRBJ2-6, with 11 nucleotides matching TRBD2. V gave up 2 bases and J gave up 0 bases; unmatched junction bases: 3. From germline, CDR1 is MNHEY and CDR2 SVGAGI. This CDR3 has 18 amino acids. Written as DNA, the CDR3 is TGTGCCAGCAGTTACCTTAGCGGGAGGGCCTCTGGGGCCAACGTCCTGACTTTC. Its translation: CASSYLSGRASGANVLTF.

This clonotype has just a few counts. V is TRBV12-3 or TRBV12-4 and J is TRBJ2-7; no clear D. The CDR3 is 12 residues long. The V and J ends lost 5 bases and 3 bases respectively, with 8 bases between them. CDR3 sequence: CASSRMGYEQYF. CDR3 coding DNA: TGTGCCAGCAGTCGCATGGGCTACGAGCAGTACTTC.

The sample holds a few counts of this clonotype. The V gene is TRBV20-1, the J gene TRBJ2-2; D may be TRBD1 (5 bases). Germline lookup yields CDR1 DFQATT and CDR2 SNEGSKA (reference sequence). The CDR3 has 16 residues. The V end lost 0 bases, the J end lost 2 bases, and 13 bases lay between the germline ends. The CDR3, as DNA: TGCAGTGCTAGAGATAGGTCCAGGGCCAACACCGGGGAGCTGTTTTTT. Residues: CSARDRSRANTGELFF.